These 6 T cell receptor beta chains originate from one sample sequenced in a study of human T cells and chemical hapten exposure. The time point: healthy volunteer bleed at 2 weeks. Blood, whole and unfractionated, served as the source for total RNA extraction. TCRdb passed the RACE reads through MiXCR, listing each CDR3 protein once. The profile shows around 130,000 distinct CDR3 sequences, approximately 8.3% of them singletons. The sequenced sample consisted of whole blood. The receptors derive from a male donor in good health. Some clones in this sample may be carry-over from other donors' samples.

The chain uses TRBV5-1 and TRBJ1-6; no firm D call. CDR3 size: 13 residues. Germline values: CDR1 SGHRS, CDR2 YFSETQ. Trimming took off 2 bases at V and 5 bases at J, with 5 bases between the two ends. The CDR3 spells CASSLENNSPLHF. CDR3 DNA: TGCGCCAGCAGCTTAGAGAATAATTCACCCCTCCACTTT.

This clonotype has a count of ten or more. The CDR3 here is CASSVGTPNTEAFF. CDR3 nucleotide sequence: TGTGCCAGCAGCGTAGGCACCCCGAACACTGAAGCTTTCTTT. The gene calls are TRBV9 and TRBJ1-1; D is uncertain. CDR1 and CDR2 (germline): SGDLS, YYNGEE. Trimming removed 0 bases at V and 1 base at J, with 7 bases between. The CDR3 has 14 residues.

This clonotype was recorded many times. The rearrangement uses TRBV5-1 and TRBJ2-3; D ambiguous. This CDR3 has 12 amino acids. The germline V gene has CDR1 SGHRS and CDR2 YFSETQ. Trimming stripped 0 bases from V and 5 bases from J, with 4 bases between. The CDR3 region is CASSLVLDTQYF. The CDR3 DNA is TGCGCCAGCAGCTTGGTTCTAGATACGCAGTATTTT.

This clonotype was found a few times. This chain connects TRBV29-1 to TRBJ2-7; no definite D call. The CDR3 has 12 residues. Germline V gene data show CDR1 as SQVTM and CDR2 as ANQGSEA. The V end was cut by 2 bases, the J end by 2 bases, with 7 bases between. CDR3 in DNA: TGCAGCGTTGAAAAGGGCACCTACGAGCAGTACTTC. Translating gives CSVEKGTYEQYF.

The chain couples TRBV18 to TRBJ2-3; unclear D gene. The CDR3 consists of 12 residues. Looked up from germline, CDR1 is KGHSH and CDR2 is LQKENI. V lost 6 bases and J 2 bases, leaving 6 bases between the germline ends. CDR3 sequence: CASSRTTDTQYF. CDR3 DNA: TGTGCCAGCTCTCGAACCACAGATACGCAGTATTTT.

The J gene is TRBJ2-2, the V gene TRBV6-2 or TRBV6-3, with TRBD2 matching over 14 bases. Germline lookup yields CDR1 MNHEY and CDR2 SVGEGT. There are 16 residues in the CDR3. J gave up 5 bases and V 6 bases, and 5 bases lay outside the gene matches. CDR3 nucleotides: TGTGCCAGCAGGGGACTAGCGGGAGAGGATACCGGGGAGCTGTTTTTT. Protein: CASRGLAGEDTGELFF.